These 20 T cell receptor beta chains were sequenced from one sample in a study of cytomegalovirus exposure and HLA in healthy donors (dated by TCRdb to 2017 to 2019). Library creation used the immunoSEQ multiplex PCR assay. For the multiplex PCR, a mixture combining 60 forward primers for TCR Vbeta segments and 13 reverse primers for TCR Jbeta segments was used. Entries here come from immuneACCESS through TCRdb and include only in-frame sequences with V and J called. Some clones fail to appear in such tables; in the studies checked, an unresolved V gene covers under half of the shortfall, and the cause of the remainder is unknown. This sample is represented by 150,000 to 180,000 clones; 80% of them were singletons. The top ten hold 9.5% to 15% of the sample. Sequencing input: PBMCs. The receptors were gathered from a man aged 25-45 years in good health and CMV-seropositive.

This clone has only one observation. The rearrangement uses TRBV7-8 and TRBJ2-7; 7 positions agree with TRBD1. V was pared by 2 bases and J by 0 bases, with 7 bases of the junction left unmatched. There are 16 residues in the CDR3. Per the germline V gene, CDR1 is SGHVS and CDR2 is FQNEAQ. CDR3 in amino acids: CASSLYPGTDSYEQYF. Here the CDR3 DNA reads TGTGCCAGCAGCTTATACCCCGGGACAGACTCCTACGAGCAGTACTTC. Filled out from reference TRBV7-8 and TRBJ2-7, the complete variable domain reads GAGVSQSPRYKVAKRGQDVALRCDPISGHVSLFWYQQALGQGPEFLTYFQNEAQLDKSGLPSDRFFAERPEGSVSTLKIQRTQQEDSAVYLCASSLYPGTDSYEQYFGPGTRLTVT.

The rearrangement joins TRBV14 to TRBJ2-4; D is uncertain. The germline gives CDR1 SGHDN, CDR2 FVKESK. The CDR3 spans 13 residues. V shed 2 bases and J shed 7 bases, with 9 bases lying between them. CDR3 in amino acids: CASSQRGANIQYF. CDR3 nucleotides: TGTGCCAGCAGCCAACGAGGAGCGAACATTCAGTACTTC. The whole variable domain, filled in from reference TRBV14 and TRBJ2-4, reads EAGVTQFPSHSVIEKGQTVTLRCDPISGHDNLYWYRRVMGKEIKFLLHFVKESKQDESGMPNNRFLAERTGGTYSTLKVQPAELEDSGVYFCASSQRGANIQYFGAGTRLSVL.

The gene calls are TRBV15 and TRBJ2-5, with a weak D call TRBD1 (7 bases). Germline V lookup: CDR1 LNHNV, CDR2 YYDKDF (reference sequence). This CDR3 spans 17 amino acids. Trimming left V 1 base short and J 1 base short, with 16 bases between. The CDR3 DNA follows: TGTGCCACCAGCAGAGTTTTCGGAGGGGGCCGCCAAGAGACCCAGTACTTC. Translation gives CATSRVFGGGRQETQYF.

The chain employs TRBV6-5 and TRBJ1-5; tentatively, D is TRBD1 (5 bases). The V gene lost 5 bases and the J gene lost 0 bases, with 11 bases spanning the gap. CDR3 length equals 15 residues. Germline V gene sequence: CDR1 MNHEY, CDR2 SVGAGI. CDR3 nucleotide sequence: TGTGCCAGCAGTCGGGGGGGGAGTAGCAATCAGCCCCAGCATTTT. Amino acids: CASSRGGSSNQPQHF.

The rearrangement uses TRBV7-8 and TRBJ2-7; maybe TRBD2 (6 bases). CDR1 is SGHVS and CDR2 is FQNEAQ in the germline V gene. This CDR3 spans 17 amino acids. The V end was cut by 4 bases, the J end by 0 bases, with 19 bases between. The CDR3 nucleotides are TGTGCCAGCAGCTACCTTTTTGGCGGGGAGGACTCCTACGAGCAGTACTTC. It translates to CASSYLFGGEDSYEQYF.

The count of this clone is one. The genes are TRBV6-1 and TRBJ2-1, with D possibly matching TRBD1 (6 bases). V lost 3 bases and J 0 bases, leaving 9 bases between the germline ends. The germline V gene has CDR1 MNHNS and CDR2 SASEGT. The CDR3 spans 15 residues. The CDR3 region is CASSELRGSYNEQFF. CDR3 DNA sequence: TGTGCCAGCAGTGAGCTCAGGGGCTCCTACAATGAGCAGTTCTTC.

This chain joins TRBV5-1 and TRBJ2-7; 9 bases line up with TRBD1. V was clipped by 3 bases and J by 1 base; unmatched bases: 5. The germline gives CDR1 SGHRS, CDR2 YFSETQ. The CDR3 loop spans 15 amino acids. The CDR3 sequence: CASSSSGTGSYEQYF. In DNA form, the CDR3 reads TGCGCCAGCAGCTCTTCCGGGACAGGGTCCTACGAGCAGTACTTC.

The rearrangement links TRBV11-2 to TRBJ2-3, with no clear D. The CDR3 runs to 13 residues. Germline CDR1 is SGHAT and CDR2 is FQNNGV. Trimming removed 4 bases from V and 2 bases from J, with 7 bases in between. CDR3 loop: CASSYISTDTQYF. CDR3 in DNA: TGTGCCAGCAGCTACATATCCACAGATACGCAGTATTTT.

With respect to this clone: Distinct nucleotide sequences in the sample also encode this CDR3. The chain combines TRBV20-1 with TRBJ2-1; D is perhaps TRBD1 (5 bases). Germline V gives CDR1 DFQATT, CDR2 SNEGSKA (reference sequence). V lost 6 bases, J lost 10 bases, and 10 bases lay in between. CDR3 size: 10 residues. The CDR3 region is CSAGAGEQFF. As DNA, the CDR3 is TGCAGTGCAGGGGCAGGGGAGCAGTTCTTC.

The chain couples TRBV9 to TRBJ2-5; 8 nucleotides match TRBD2. Per germline, CDR1 SGDLS and CDR2 YYNGEE. The J segment lost 5 bases and the V segment lost 4 bases, leaving 10 bases of the junction unmatched. This CDR3 spans 15 amino acids. In DNA form, the CDR3 reads TGTGCCAGCAGCTTGAGCAGCGGGAGTCTGGAGACCCAGTACTTC. Its translation is CASSLSSGSLETQYF. Based on the CDR3 plus reference TRBV9 and TRBJ2-5, the full variable domain is DSGVTQTPKHLITATGQRVTLRCSPRSGDLSVYWYQQSLDQGLQFLIQYYNGEERAKGNILERFSAQQFPDLHSELNLSSLELGDSALYFCASSLSSGSLETQYFGPGTRLLVL.

This clone occurred a few times. The CDR3 sequence is CASSPQGGEAFF. The CDR3 nucleotides are TGTGCCAGCAGCCCTCAGGGAGGTGAAGCTTTCTTT. The V call is TRBV6-5, the J call TRBJ1-1; D possibly corresponds to TRBD1 (5 bases). The CDR3 extends over 12 amino acids. V was cut by 6 bases and J by 7 bases, with 12 bases left in between. CDR1 is MNHEY and CDR2 is SVGAGI in the germline V gene.

The chain couples TRBV5-1 to TRBJ2-7; no reliable D call. The V end lost 3 bases, the J end lost 4 bases, and 8 bases lay between the germline ends. This CDR3 is 12 amino acids long. Per germline, CDR1 SGHRS and CDR2 YFSETQ. The CDR3 DNA follows: TGCGCCAGCAGCTCGGAGAAATACGAGCAGTACTTC. Its translation is CASSSEKYEQYF. The full variable domain, its missing parts supplied by reference TRBV5-1 and TRBJ2-7, is KAGVTQTPRYLIKTRGQQVTLSCSPISGHRSVSWYQQTPGQGLQFLFEYFSETQRNKGNFPGRFSGRQFSNSRSEMNVSTLELGDSALYLCASSSEKYEQYFGPGTRLTVT.

This chain joins TRBV7-2 and TRBJ2-7, with TRBD2 matching 11 bases. Germline trimming cut 1 base from V and 1 base from J; bases unmatched to any gene: 3. Germline CDR1 SGHTA, CDR2 FQGNSA. This CDR3 contains 16 residues. This CDR3 is CASSLVGTSGSYEQYF. Here the CDR3 DNA reads TGTGCCAGCAGCTTAGTGGGGACTAGCGGTTCCTACGAGCAGTACTTC. Based on the CDR3 plus reference TRBV7-2 and TRBJ2-7, the full variable domain is GAGVSQSPSNKVTEKGKDVELRCDPISGHTALYWYRQSLGQGLEFLIYFQGNSAPDKSGLPSDRFSAERTGGSVSTLTIQRTQQEDSAVYLCASSLVGTSGSYEQYFGPGTRLTVT.

The CDR3 nucleotides read TGTGCCAGCAGCCAAGACTACAGCCGCTACGAGCAGTACTTC. Its protein is CASSQDYSRYEQYF. This sequence joins TRBV4-2 and TRBJ2-7; D gene ambiguous. CDR3 size: 14 residues. With 0 bases removed from V and 3 bases from J, the gap between germline ends came to 9 bases. Germline values: CDR1 LGHNA, CDR2 YNFKEQ.

This chain connects TRBV19 to TRBJ1-2; 7 bases match TRBD1. Germline CDR1 LNHDA, CDR2 SQIVND (reference sequence). CDR3 length equals 14 residues. V gave up 6 bases and J gave up 5 bases; unmatched junction bases: 9. The CDR3 protein is CASSPRQGTYGYTF. DNA for the CDR3: TGTGCCAGTAGCCCTCGACAGGGTACATATGGCTACACCTTC.

The chain is built from TRBV6-5 and TRBJ2-7; D possibly corresponds to TRBD1 (7 bases). CDR3 length equals 14 residues. Germline-derived CDR1 and CDR2 are MNHEY and SVGAGI. Trimming removed 5 bases at V and 7 bases at J, with 18 bases between. The CDR3, as DNA: TGTGCCAGCAGTCGAACAGGGGACTCGGGGGAGCAGTACTTC. It codes for CASSRTGDSGEQYF.

This clone was seen a handful of times. This chain connects TRBV19 to TRBJ2-2; 11 bases agree with TRBD2. Germline V gives CDR1 LNHDA, CDR2 SQIVND (reference sequence). The CDR3 is 17 residues long. The J segment lost 2 bases and the V segment lost 6 bases, leaving 8 bases of the junction unmatched. CDR3 sequence: CASRRPTSGDNTGELFF. DNA for the CDR3: TGTGCCAGTAGGCGACCGACTAGCGGGGACAACACCGGGGAGCTGTTTTTT.

The V call is TRBV6-6, the J call TRBJ2-5, with 7 bases fitting TRBD1. CDR1 and CDR2 from the germline V gene are MNHNY and SVGAGI (reference sequence). The V segment lost 8 bases and the J segment 1 base; nucleotides outside the gene matches: 7. The CDR3 has 14 residues. CDR3: CASGDSRLQETQYF. The DNA of the CDR3 is TGTGCCAGCGGGGACAGCAGACTCCAAGAGACCCAGTACTTC.

The rearrangement links TRBV19 to TRBJ2-6; 8 bases line up with TRBD1. J was trimmed by 0 bases and V by 6 bases; bases with no gene match: 7. The CDR3 spans 17 residues. Germline V gene sequence: CDR1 LNHDA, CDR2 SQIVND (reference sequence). The chain's CDR3 is CASSTATGASGANVLTF. CDR3 bases: TGTGCCAGTAGCACTGCGACAGGGGCCTCTGGGGCCAACGTCCTGACTTTC.

This clone was counted between two and nine times. The chain carries TRBV7-2 and TRBJ1-3; D not certain. The V gene's germline CDR1 is SGHTA and CDR2 FQGNSA. Deletions cut 0 bases from V and 1 base from J, with 4 bases between. CDR3 size: 14 residues. CDR3 sequence (DNA): TGTGCCAGCAGCTTAGCAGCTTCTGGAAACACCATATATTTT. Translation gives CASSLAASGNTIYF.